Shown below are 17 T cell receptor beta chains from a single sample sequenced in a study of blood T cell repertoires in COVID-19. This table comes from immunoSEQ multiplex PCR, and its TCRdb copy is limited to in-frame clones, with some not included. The table lists approximately 490,000 clones, 70% to 90% of them singletons. Sequenced input: PBMCs or T cells enriched from blood (not recorded which). The receptors come from a woman aged 55-75 years who had recovered from COVID-19.

This sequence joins TRBV5-6 and TRBJ1-2, with 9 bases matching TRBD1. The V gene end was trimmed by 5 bases and the J gene end by 4 bases; junction bases not matched to a gene: 15. The length of the CDR3 is 17 residues. CDR1 is SGHDT, CDR2 YYEEEE, per germline. The DNA of the CDR3 is TGTGCCAGCAGTACCGAACAGGGGGCGGCATCCGCCTATGGCTACACCTTC. Amino acid sequence: CASSTEQGAASAYGYTF.

This chain links TRBV4-1 with TRBJ1-1, with 7 positions matching TRBD1. Germline V lookup: CDR1 MGHRA, CDR2 YSYEKL. The CDR3 totals 12 residues. V was clipped by 4 bases and J by 6 bases; unmatched bases: 2. The CDR3 DNA follows: TGCGCCAGCAGCCGTACAGGGGCTGAAGCTTTCTTT. This encodes CASSRTGAEAFF.

This sequence joins TRBV7-8 and TRBJ1-5; D is unresolved. Germline assignment: CDR1 SGHVS and CDR2 FQNEAQ. The ends were cut back, 0 bases at V and 7 bases at J, with 4 bases in the middle. CDR3 length equals 12 residues. CDR3 residues: CASSLAAQPQHF. As DNA, the CDR3 is TGTGCCAGCAGCTTAGCGGCCCAGCCCCAGCATTTT.

The chain carries TRBV2 and TRBJ1-5; 8 bases are shared with TRBD1. Losses at the gene ends were 5 bases for V and 0 bases for J; bases not matched to a gene: 9. CDR1 SNHLY and CDR2 FYNNEI come from the germline V gene. The CDR3 covers 17 residues. This CDR3 reads CASSYGGQASSNQPQHF. DNA for the CDR3: TGTGCCAGCAGTTACGGGGGACAGGCGAGTAGCAATCAGCCCCAGCATTTT.

The V and J genes are TRBV5-1 and TRBJ2-1, with TRBD1 matching 7 bases. CDR3 length: 16 amino acids. Germline V lookup: CDR1 SGHRS, CDR2 YFSETQ. After removal of 0 bases from V and 6 bases from J, the junction contained 9 bases not matched to a gene. CDR3 region: CASSLAEYRGSNEQFF. CDR3 DNA sequence: TGCGCCAGCAGCTTGGCCGAGTACAGGGGTAGCAATGAGCAGTTCTTC.

The rearrangement uses TRBV27 and TRBJ1-2, with 7 bases matching TRBD1. J was trimmed by 1 base and V by 5 bases; bases with no gene match: 7. Germline loops: CDR1 MNHEY, CDR2 SMNVEV (reference sequence). CDR3 length: 15 residues. CDR3 region: CASSTGAGGNYGYTF. CDR3 bases: TGTGCCAGCAGTACCGGGGCAGGGGGTAACTATGGCTACACCTTC.

The J gene is TRBJ2-7, the V gene TRBV2; D is possibly TRBD1 (6 bases). The CDR3 sequence is 10 residues long. Germline CDR1 and CDR2: SNHLY and FYNNEI. V was clipped by 3 bases and J by 12 bases, with 9 bases between them. The CDR3 protein is CASSDRGLYF. The CDR3 DNA reads TGTGCCAGCAGTGACAGGGGTTTGTACTTC.

This rearrangement joins TRBV29-1 to TRBJ1-4; D is possibly TRBD1 (5 bases). V was shortened by 0 bases and J by 10 bases, with 15 bases between the two germline ends. The CDR3 is made up of 14 amino acids. Looked up from germline, CDR1 is SQVTM and CDR2 is ANQGSEA. The CDR3 loop reads CSVEDPGDQGKLFF. In DNA, the CDR3 is TGCAGCGTTGAAGATCCGGGGGACCAAGGAAAACTGTTTTTT.

This rearrangement joins TRBV2 to TRBJ2-2, with TRBD1 as a possible D gene (5 bases). This CDR3 comprises 14 residues. CDR1 and CDR2 (germline): SNHLY, FYNNEI. V was clipped by 5 bases and J by 2 bases, with 9 bases between them. The CDR3 protein is CASSLDSNTGELFF. The CDR3 nucleotides are TGTGCCAGCAGTCTAGACAGCAACACCGGGGAGCTGTTTTTT.

This chain joins TRBV5-1 and TRBJ1-4; TRBD1 aligns across 11 bases. This CDR3 region has 15 residues. Unmatched junction bases numbered 3, after V lost 3 bases and J lost 5 bases. CDR1 and CDR2 from the germline V gene are SGHRS and YFSETQ. The CDR3 here is CASSWGTGGNEKLFF. CDR3 nucleotides: TGCGCCAGCAGCTGGGGGACAGGGGGGAATGAAAAACTGTTTTTT.

The rearrangement joins TRBV5-1 to TRBJ2-4, with D maybe TRBD1 (6 bases). Trimming shortened V by 1 base and J by 3 bases, and 14 bases separated the two germline ends. Germline-derived CDR1 and CDR2 are SGHRS and YFSETQ. This CDR3 spans 16 amino acids. The DNA for the CDR3 is TGCGCCAGCAGCTTGCCCCTGACAGGAGACAAAAACATTCAGTACTTC. It encodes CASSLPLTGDKNIQYF.

The chain combines TRBV6-5 with TRBJ1-2; no clear D. The V gene's germline CDR1 is MNHEY and CDR2 SVGAGI. CDR3 size: 14 residues. V was trimmed by 2 bases and J by 3 bases, leaving 10 bases between them. The CDR3 region has the DNA TGTGCCAGCAGTTACGGGCAGAGCTACTATGGCTACACCTTC. Translation gives CASSYGQSYYGYTF.

This chain links TRBV15 with TRBJ1-2; a possible D gene is TRBD1 (6 bases). Between the trimmed V and J ends, which lost 3 bases and 5 bases, there was a span of 22 bases. Per germline, CDR1 LNHNV and CDR2 YYDKDF (reference sequence). CDR3 length: 17 amino acids. As DNA, the CDR3 is TGTGCCACCAGCAGGGGGGAGTGGGACACGCTGAATTATGGCTACACCTTC. This encodes CATSRGEWDTLNYGYTF. The whole variable domain, filled in from reference TRBV15 and TRBJ1-2, reads DAMVIQNPRYQVTQFGKPVTLSCSQTLNHNVMYWYQQKSSQAPKLLFHYYDKDFNNEADTPDNFQSRRPNTSFCFLDIRSPGLGDTAMYLCATSRGEWDTLNYGYTFGSGTRLTVV.

The chain is built from TRBV6-5 and TRBJ2-7, with TRBD2 identical over 9 bases. With 2 bases clipped from V and 5 bases from J, the junction kept 7 bases outside the gene matches. The CDR3 runs to 15 residues. Germline CDR1 and CDR2: MNHEY and SVGAGI. CDR3 loop: CASSYGAGGRHEQYF. CDR3 DNA: TGTGCCAGCAGTTACGGGGCGGGGGGGCGCCACGAGCAGTACTTC.

This chain links TRBV30 with TRBJ1-1; perhaps TRBD1 as D (6 bases). V lost 4 bases and J 1 base, leaving 10 bases between the germline ends. Germline values: CDR1 GTSNPN, CDR2 SVGIG (reference sequence). The CDR3 runs 13 residues. CDR3 in amino acids: CAWKKQGNTEAFF. In DNA form, the CDR3 reads TGTGCCTGGAAAAAACAGGGGAACACTGAAGCTTTCTTT.

The V call is TRBV7-9, the J call TRBJ2-7; a possible D gene is TRBD2 (5 bases). This CDR3 is 14 amino acids long. Germline loops: CDR1 SEHNR, CDR2 FQNEAQ (reference sequence). V was clipped by 1 base and J by 6 bases, with 13 bases between them. The DNA for the CDR3 is TGTGCCAGCAGCTTAGGAGGGCGCGGCGGCGAGCAGTACTTC. Translated: CASSLGGRGGEQYF.

The chain recombines TRBV7-2 with TRBJ2-1; D might be TRBD1 (6 bases). From germline, CDR1 is SGHTA and CDR2 FQGNSA. The CDR3 has 15 amino acids. V was pared by 2 bases and J by 2 bases, with 10 bases between. The CDR3, as DNA: TGTGCCAGCAGCTTAATGACAGGCCCCTACAATGAGCAGTTCTTC. The encoded protein is CASSLMTGPYNEQFF.